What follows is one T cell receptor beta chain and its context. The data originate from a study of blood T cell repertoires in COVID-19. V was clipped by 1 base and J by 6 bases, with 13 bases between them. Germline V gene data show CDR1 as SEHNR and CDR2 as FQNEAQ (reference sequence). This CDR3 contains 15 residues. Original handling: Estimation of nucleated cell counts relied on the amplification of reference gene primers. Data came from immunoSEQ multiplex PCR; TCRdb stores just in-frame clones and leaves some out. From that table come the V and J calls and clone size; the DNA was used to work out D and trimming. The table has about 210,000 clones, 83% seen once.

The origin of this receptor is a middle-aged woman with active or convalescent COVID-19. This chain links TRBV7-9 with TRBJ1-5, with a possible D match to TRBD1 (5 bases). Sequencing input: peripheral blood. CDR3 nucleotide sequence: TGTGCCAGCAGCTTAGATCAGGGAAGGGGTCAGCCCCAGCATTTT. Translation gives CASSLDQGRGQPQHF. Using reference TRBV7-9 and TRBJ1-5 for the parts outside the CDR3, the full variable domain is DTGVSQNPRHKITKRGQNVTFRCDPISEHNRLYWYRQTLGQGPEFLTYFQNEAQLEKSRLLSDRFSAERPKGSFSTLEIQRTEQGDSAMYLCASSLDQGRGQPQHFGDGTRLSIL.